This T cell receptor (beta chain) was documented in a study of blood T cell repertoires in COVID-19. At the level of the study: Both acute and convalescent COVID-19 samples were obtained from the United States, Italy and Spain.

In the original processing: Amplification of reference gene primers was used by the study to estimate nucleated cell counts. Clones were sequenced by immunoSEQ multiplex PCR, and TCRdb holds only the in-frame ones, with some missing. V, J and clone size are taken as reported in that table, and D and trimming were inferred from the DNA itself. The sample lists fewer than 350,000 clones; roughly 91% were seen once. Deletions cut 0 bases from V and 2 bases from J, with 12 bases between. Germline loops: CDR1 SGHRS, CDR2 YFSETQ. The CDR3 spans 17 residues. The sample consisted of peripheral blood. The chain couples TRBV5-1 to TRBJ2-6; a weak D match, TRBD1 (6 bases). The sequence derives from a man in his forties with acute or convalescent COVID-19. The CDR3 loop reads CASSLGVNRAGANVLTF. The CDR3 nucleotides are TGCGCCAGCAGCTTGGGGGTAAACAGGGCTGGGGCCAACGTCCTGACTTTC.